This T cell receptor beta chain was captured by sequencing in a study of CXCR3-negative and CXCR3-positive naive CD8 T cells. The study's findings and limits: The TRB CDR3s that CXCR3-positive naive cells carried were more hydrophobic than those of CXCR3-negative naive cells.

CDR3 length: 17 amino acids. Germline loops: CDR1 MGHRA, CDR2 YSYEKL. For this clonotype: Antigen unknown.

Libraries of TRB cDNA were made by 5' RACE and carried UMIs. Reprocessing the 5' RACE reads, TCRdb reports a single entry for every CDR3 protein and omits DNA. In total, the table holds some 120,000 distinct CDR3 sequences. Sequencing was carried out using naive CXCR3+ CD8+ T cells from blood. Subset noted: CD45RO-CCR7+CD27+CD95- naive CD8+ T cells expressing CXCR3 (TNR3+). The receptor comes from a human donor in good health. Some clones in this sample may be carry-over from other donors' samples. J is TRBJ2-3 and V is TRBV4-1; no DNA is available, so the TRBD1 call from TCRdb remains unchecked. This chain's CDR3 is CASSRDDFRDRTDTQYF.